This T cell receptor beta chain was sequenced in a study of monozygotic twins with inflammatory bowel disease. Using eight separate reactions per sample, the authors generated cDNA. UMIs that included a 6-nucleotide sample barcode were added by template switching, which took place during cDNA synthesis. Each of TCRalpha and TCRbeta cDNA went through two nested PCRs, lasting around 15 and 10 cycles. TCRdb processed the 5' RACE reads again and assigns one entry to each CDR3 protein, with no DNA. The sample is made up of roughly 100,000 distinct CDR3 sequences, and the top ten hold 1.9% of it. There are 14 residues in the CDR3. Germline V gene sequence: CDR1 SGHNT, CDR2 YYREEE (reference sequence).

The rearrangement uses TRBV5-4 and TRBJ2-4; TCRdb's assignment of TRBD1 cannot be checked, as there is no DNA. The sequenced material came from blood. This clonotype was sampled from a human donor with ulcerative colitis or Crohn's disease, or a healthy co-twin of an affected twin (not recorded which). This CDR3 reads CASSLSDRSHIQYF.